These 19 T cell receptor beta chains were sequenced from one sample in a study of T cell responses to AZD1222 COVID-19 vaccine. TCRdb's table, derived via immunoSEQ multiplex PCR, lists solely in-frame clones and lacks some. The sample includes about 120,000 clones, 80% to 90% of them seen just once. Material: peripheral blood, obtained on day 0 of AZD1222 vaccination. Source of these receptors: an adult in good health.

The rearrangement uses TRBV5-6 and TRBJ2-1; 8 bases map to TRBD2. V lost 4 bases to trimming and J lost 1 base; unmatched junction nucleotides: 13. The germline gives CDR1 SGHDT, CDR2 YYEEEE. CDR3 length equals 18 residues. Here the CDR3 DNA reads TGTGCCAGCAGCCCTATAAGCGGGAGAGTCCCTTCCTACAATGAGCAGTTCTTC. Residues: CASSPISGRVPSYNEQFF.

This chain connects TRBV11-2 to TRBJ1-5, with D perhaps matching TRBD1 (5 bases). The germline V gene encodes CDR1 SGHAT and CDR2 FQNNGV. V was shortened by 1 base and J by 0 bases, with 10 bases between the two germline ends. This CDR3 is built from 16 residues. The CDR3, as DNA: TGTGCCAGCAGCTTAGGTTCAGGGATTAGCAATCAGCCCCAGCATTTT. Amino acids: CASSLGSGISNQPQHF. Full variable domain (missing parts from reference TRBV11-2 and TRBJ1-5): EAGVAQSPRYKIIEKRQSVAFWCNPISGHATLYWYQQILGQGPKLLIQFQNNGVVDDSQLPKDRFSAERLKGVDSTLKIQPAKLEDSAVYLCASSLGSGISNQPQHFGDGTRLSIL.

The chain joins TRBV2 to TRBJ2-2, with D maybe TRBD1 (6 bases). CDR3 size: 14 residues. Germline lookup yields CDR1 SNHLY and CDR2 FYNNEI. V was pared by 3 bases and J by 5 bases, with 10 bases between. CDR3 amino acids: CASSEVTGTGELFF. The CDR3 nucleotides read TGTGCCAGCAGTGAGGTCACAGGGACCGGGGAGCTGTTTTTT.

The V call is TRBV4-3, the J call TRBJ2-7; D may be TRBD1 or TRBD2 (5 bases each). CDR1 and CDR2 (germline): LGHNA, YSLEER. CDR3 length: 15 amino acids. With 1 base removed from V and 0 bases from J, the gap between germline ends came to 10 bases. CDR3 DNA: TGCGCCAGCAGCCAAGCTTGGGGGTCCTCCTACGAGCAGTACTTC. Its protein is CASSQAWGSSYEQYF.

This chain connects TRBV29-1 to TRBJ1-2, with TRBD1 matching over 8 bases. The J segment lost 5 bases and the V segment lost 7 bases, leaving 9 bases of the junction unmatched. CDR3 length equals 13 residues. Per the germline V gene, CDR1 is SQVTM and CDR2 is ANQGSEA. The CDR3 loop reads CSDDGTGGYGYTF. In DNA form, the CDR3 reads TGCAGCGACGACGGCACAGGGGGATATGGCTACACCTTC. Supplemented by reference TRBV29-1 and TRBJ1-2, the full variable domain reads SAVISQKPSRDICQRGTSLTIQCQVDSQVTMMFWYRQQPGQSLTLIATANQGSEATYESGFVIDKFPISRPNLTFSTLTVSNMSPEDSSIYLCSDDGTGGYGYTFGSGTRLTVV.

V is TRBV5-4 and J is TRBJ1-2; TRBD1 matches at 9 bases. V lost 4 bases to trimming and J lost 4 bases; unmatched junction nucleotides: 8. The CDR3 totals 15 residues. Germline-derived CDR1 and CDR2 are SGHNT and YYREEE (reference sequence). The CDR3 coding sequence is TGTGCCAGCAGCCTGTACCGGGGACAGGGCTATGGCTACACCTTC. It specifies CASSLYRGQGYGYTF.

V gene TRBV14 combines with J gene TRBJ2-7, with a tentative D call TRBD2 (5 bases). Germline CDR1 reads SGHDN; CDR2 reads FVKESK. The CDR3 covers 18 residues. Trimming pared 0 bases from V and 8 bases from J, leaving 26 bases between. For the CDR3, the DNA is TGTGCCAGCAGCCAAGATAGGAGGTTGACCCTTCCTACTATAAAGCAGTACTTC. As protein: CASSQDRRLTLPTIKQYF. Based on the CDR3 plus reference TRBV14 and TRBJ2-7, the full variable domain is EAGVTQFPSHSVIEKGQTVTLRCDPISGHDNLYWYRRVMGKEIKFLLHFVKESKQDESGMPNNRFLAERTGGTYSTLKVQPAELEDSGVYFCASSQDRRLTLPTIKQYFGPGTRLTVT.

The rearrangement uses TRBV28 and TRBJ2-1, with unresolved D. V lost 10 bases and J lost 3, with 10 bases in between. This CDR3 is 12 amino acids long. Looked up from germline, CDR1 is MDHEN and CDR2 is SYDVKM. The CDR3 region has the DNA TGTGCCACCATCGATTTCTACAATGAGCAGTTCTTC. Its protein product is CATIDFYNEQFF. The variable domain in full, completed from reference TRBV28 and TRBJ2-1, reads DVKVTQSSRYLVKRTGEKVFLECVQDMDHENMFWYRQDPGLGLRLIYFSYDVKMKEKGDIPEGYSVSREKKERFSLILESASTNQTSMYLCATIDFYNEQFFGPGTRLTVL.

The V and J genes are TRBV12-3 or TRBV12-4 and TRBJ2-1; D ambiguous. The CDR3 contains 13 residues. V was trimmed by 3 bases and J by 8 bases, leaving 11 bases between them. The CDR3 spells CASSFDTVDEQFF. As DNA, the CDR3 is TGTGCCAGCAGTTTTGACACGGTGGATGAGCAGTTCTTC.

V usage is TRBV28 and J usage is TRBJ2-4, with 10 bases lining up with TRBD2. V shed 5 bases, J shed 3 bases, and the junction held 13 bases outside the gene matches. The CDR3 extends over 18 amino acids. Germline loops: CDR1 MDHEN, CDR2 SYDVKM. CDR3 nucleotide sequence: TGTGCCAGCAGTCCCATCATCGAGCGGGAGGGGGACAAAAACATTCAGTACTTC. Translating gives CASSPIIEREGDKNIQYF.

The genes are TRBV7-3 and TRBJ2-7, with D perhaps assigned TRBD1 or TRBD2 (5 bases each). Deletions cut 0 bases from V and 7 bases from J, with 7 bases between. Germline V gene lookup returns CDR1 SGHTA and CDR2 FQGTGA. This CDR3 has 12 amino acids. The CDR3 bases are TGTGCCAGCAGCTTAACGGGGGAGGAGCAGTACTTC. Translated: CASSLTGEEQYF.

For the CDR3, the DNA is TGCGCCAGCTCGACGGGGAATTCACCCCTCCACTTT. Protein product: CASSTGNSPLHF. V is TRBV5-1 and J is TRBJ1-6; D not certain. V was trimmed by 7 bases and J by 7 bases, leaving 9 bases between them. The CDR3 contains 12 residues. Germline CDR1 reads SGHRS; CDR2 reads YFSETQ.

This chain uses TRBV9 with TRBJ2-2; D is ambiguous. The V gene's germline CDR1 is SGDLS and CDR2 YYNGEE. V was shortened by 0 bases and J by 2 bases, with 5 bases between the two germline ends. The CDR3 spans 14 residues. CDR3 nucleotides: TGTGCCAGCAGCGTAGCTCCTAACACCGGGGAGCTGTTTTTT. Translated, it gives CASSVAPNTGELFF.

This clone was counted a single time. The chain links TRBV7-2 to TRBJ1-4; 8 positions match TRBD1. This CDR3 has 16 residues. The V gene's germline CDR1 is SGHTA and CDR2 FQGNSA. V was clipped by 5 bases and J by 0 bases; unmatched bases: 5. The CDR3 loop reads CASSPLTGATNEKLFF. CDR3 nucleotide sequence: TGTGCCAGCAGCCCTCTGACAGGGGCAACTAATGAAAAACTGTTTTTT.

A single count supports this clone. The CDR3 is CASSPGTSYEQYF. CDR3 nucleotide sequence: TGTGCCAGCAGCCCCGGGACTAGCTACGAGCAGTACTTC. The genes are TRBV9 and TRBJ2-7; 8 nucleotides align to TRBD2. This CDR3 comprises 13 residues. V was pared by 4 bases and J by 3 bases, with 3 bases of the junction left unmatched. The germline V gene has CDR1 SGDLS and CDR2 YYNGEE.

This chain links TRBV27 with TRBJ2-7, with 8 bases lining up with TRBD1. From germline, CDR1 is MNHEY and CDR2 SMNVEV (reference sequence). V lost 4 bases to trimming and J lost 4 bases; unmatched junction nucleotides: 9. The CDR3 has 15 residues. The CDR3 DNA follows: TGTGCCAGCAGTTGGGGTCCAGGGGGCGGATACGAGCAGTACTTC. This codes for CASSWGPGGGYEQYF.

V and J are TRBV18 and TRBJ2-7, with D maybe TRBD2 (6 bases). The CDR3 sequence is 16 residues long. V gave up 3 bases and J gave up 1 base, with 16 bases separating them. Germline CDR1 is KGHSH and CDR2 is LQKENI. The CDR3 DNA sequence: TGTGCCAGCTCACCCCTCGTTAATAGCGGATCCTACGAGCAGTACTTC. Translation: CASSPLVNSGSYEQYF.

The chain is built from TRBV19 and TRBJ1-1; D remains unclear. Germline lookup yields CDR1 LNHDA and CDR2 SQIVND (reference sequence). The V and J ends lost 6 bases and 0 bases respectively, with 5 bases between them. The CDR3 is 12 amino acids. CDR3 DNA sequence: TGTGCCAGTAGGGGGTTGAACACTGAAGCTTTCTTT. Its protein product is CASRGLNTEAFF.

This clone was picked up a small number of times. V usage is TRBV6-5 and J usage is TRBJ2-7, with D uncertain. Trimming took off 6 bases at V and 2 bases at J, with 11 bases between the two ends. Germline V gene lookup returns CDR1 MNHEY and CDR2 SVGAGI. The length of the CDR3 is 13 residues. The CDR3 sequence: CASSRSGPYEQYF. In DNA form, the CDR3 reads TGTGCCAGCAGCCGCTCTGGGCCCTACGAGCAGTACTTC.